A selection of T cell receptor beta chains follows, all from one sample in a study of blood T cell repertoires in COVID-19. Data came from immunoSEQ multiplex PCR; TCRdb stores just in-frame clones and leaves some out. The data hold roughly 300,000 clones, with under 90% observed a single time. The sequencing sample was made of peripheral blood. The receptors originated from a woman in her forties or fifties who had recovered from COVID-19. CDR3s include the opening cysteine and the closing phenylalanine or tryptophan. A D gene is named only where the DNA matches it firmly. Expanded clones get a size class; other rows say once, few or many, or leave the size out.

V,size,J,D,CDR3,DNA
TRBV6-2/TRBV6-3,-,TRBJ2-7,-,CASSSGQQAGEQYF,TGTGCCAGCAGTTCGGGACAACAGGCTGGGGAGCAGTACTTC
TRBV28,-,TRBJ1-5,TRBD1,CASSSQTGGQPQHF,TGTGCCAGCAGTTCTCAGACAGGGGGTCAGCCCCAGCATTTT
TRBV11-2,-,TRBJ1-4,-,CASSPTGGFEKLFF,TGTGCCAGCAGCCCCACCGGAGGTTTTGAAAAACTGTTTTTT
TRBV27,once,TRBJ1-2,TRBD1,CASSRSGQLYGYTF,TGTGCCAGCAGTAGATCGGGACAGCTCTATGGCTACACCTTC
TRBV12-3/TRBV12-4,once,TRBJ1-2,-,CASSPIRVGGYTF,TGTGCCAGCAGCCCCATCCGGGTAGGTGGCTACACCTTC
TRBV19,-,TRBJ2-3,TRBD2,CASSIIEEGLGHSDTQYF,TGTGCCAGTAGTATAATCGAAGAGGGACTAGGTCATTCAGATACGCAGTATTTT
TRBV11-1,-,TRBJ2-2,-,CASSLVQNTGELFF,TGTGCCAGCAGCTTAGTTCAGAACACCGGGGAGCTGTTTTTT
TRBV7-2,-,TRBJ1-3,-,CASSLGTASGNTIYF,TGTGCCAGCAGCTTAGGGACTGCCTCTGGAAACACCATATATTTT
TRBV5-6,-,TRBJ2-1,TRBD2,CASSFRGLAGVHNEQFF,TGTGCCAGCAGCTTCCGAGGACTAGCGGGGGTACACAATGAGCAGTTCTTC
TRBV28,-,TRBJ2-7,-,CASRLPGSSYEQYF,TGTGCCAGCAGACTCCCGGGGAGCTCCTACGAGCAGTACTTC
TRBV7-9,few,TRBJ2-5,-,CASSSAAGWETQYF,TGTGCCAGCAGCTCCGCTGCAGGTTGGGAGACCCAGTACTTC
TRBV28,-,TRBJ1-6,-,CASKEDRTYNSPLHF,TGTGCCAGCAAGGAGGACAGAACCTATAATTCACCCCTCCACTTT
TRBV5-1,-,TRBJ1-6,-,CASSFVPTGDTLHF,TGCGCCAGCAGCTTTGTCCCGACAGGCGACACCCTCCACTTT
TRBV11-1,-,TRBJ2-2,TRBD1,CASSFLQGGTGELFF,TGTGCCAGCAGCTTCTTACAGGGGGGCACCGGGGAGCTGTTTTTT
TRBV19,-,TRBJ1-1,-,CASILGQSNTEAFF,TGTGCCAGTATCCTAGGACAGTCGAACACTGAAGCTTTCTTT
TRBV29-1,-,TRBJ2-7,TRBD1,CSVGGQGYEQYF,TGCAGCGTTGGAGGACAGGGATACGAGCAGTACTTC
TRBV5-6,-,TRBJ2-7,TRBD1,CASSLGTGISYEQYF,TGTGCCAGCAGCTTGGGGACAGGTATCTCCTACGAGCAGTACTTC
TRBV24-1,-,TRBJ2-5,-,CATSDSRLEETQYF,TGTGCCACCAGTGACTCCAGACTGGAGGAGACCCAGTACTTC
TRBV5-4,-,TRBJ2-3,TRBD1,CASSWTGTDTQYF,TGTGCCAGCAGCTGGACAGGGACTGATACGCAGTATTTT
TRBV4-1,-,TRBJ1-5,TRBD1,CASSHHDADRFSNQPQHF,TGCGCCAGCAGCCACCACGACGCGGACAGGTTTAGCAATCAGCCCCAGCATTTT
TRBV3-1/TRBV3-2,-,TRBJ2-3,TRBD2,CASSHLAGGPSDTQYF,TGTGCCAGCAGCCACCTAGCGGGAGGGCCATCAGATACGCAGTATTTT
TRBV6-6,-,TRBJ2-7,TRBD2,CASSPFGGNHEQYF,TGTGCCAGCAGTCCTTTCGGGGGGAACCACGAGCAGTACTTC
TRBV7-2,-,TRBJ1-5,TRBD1,CASSLGQGNLPQHF,TGTGCCAGCAGCCTGGGACAGGGCAATCTTCCCCAGCATTTT
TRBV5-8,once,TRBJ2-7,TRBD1,CASSLVQGALHRAYEQYF,TGTGCCAGCAGCTTGGTACAGGGGGCGTTACATAGGGCCTACGAGCAGTACTTC
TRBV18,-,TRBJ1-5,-,CASSPRDSNQPQHF,TGTGCCAGCTCACCGCGGGATTCGAATCAGCCCCAGCATTTT
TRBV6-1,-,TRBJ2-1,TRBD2,CASSERGGVYNEQFF,TGTGCCAGCAGTGAACGGGGAGGGGTATACAATGAGCAGTTCTTC
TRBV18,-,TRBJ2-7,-,CASSPQGSYEQYF,TGTGCCAGCTCACCTCAGGGGTCCTACGAGCAGTACTTC
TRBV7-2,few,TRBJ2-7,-,CASSLPGKPYEQYF,TGTGCCAGCAGCTTACCGGGGAAGCCCTACGAGCAGTACTTC
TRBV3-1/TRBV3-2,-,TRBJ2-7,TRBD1,CARRDRGLRQYF,TGTGCCAGAAGGGACAGGGGGCTACGTCAGTACTTC
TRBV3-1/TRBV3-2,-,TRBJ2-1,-,CASSHQHNYNEQFF,TGTGCCAGCAGCCACCAACATAACTACAATGAGCAGTTCTTC
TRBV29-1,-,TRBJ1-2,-,CSVERAGNYGYTF,TGCAGCGTTGAACGGGCGGGGAACTATGGCTACACCTTC
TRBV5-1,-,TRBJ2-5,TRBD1,CASSVGTDQETQYF,TGCGCCAGCAGTGTCGGGACAGACCAAGAGACCCAGTACTTC
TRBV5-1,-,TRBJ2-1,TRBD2,CASSLGAGGPNEQFF,TGCGCCAGCAGCTTGGGAGCGGGGGGGCCCAATGAGCAGTTCTTC
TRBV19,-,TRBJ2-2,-,CASTFSGLTGELFF,TGTGCCAGTACCTTTAGCGGCCTCACCGGGGAGCTGTTTTTT
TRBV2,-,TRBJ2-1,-,CASNGDRHNEQFF,TGTGCCAGCAATGGCGACAGGCACAATGAGCAGTTCTTC
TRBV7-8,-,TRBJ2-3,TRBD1,CASRKAQGRSTDTQYF,TGTGCCAGCAGAAAGGCACAGGGGCGTAGCACAGATACGCAGTATTTT
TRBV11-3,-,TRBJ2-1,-,CASSLDLNNEQFF,TGTGCCAGCAGCTTAGACTTAAACAATGAGCAGTTCTTC
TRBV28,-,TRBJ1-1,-,CASRRNLGTEAFF,TGTGCCAGCAGGAGGAATCTTGGCACTGAAGCTTTCTTT
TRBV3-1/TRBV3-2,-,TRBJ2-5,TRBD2,CASSNGLAGGQETQYF,TGTGCCAGCAGCAACGGACTAGCGGGGGGGCAAGAGACCCAGTACTTC
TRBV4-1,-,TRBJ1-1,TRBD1,CASSPGTGNTEAFF,TGCGCCAGCAGCCCGGGGACAGGTAACACTGAAGCTTTCTTT
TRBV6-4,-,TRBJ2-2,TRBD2,CASSLTSAVGELFF,TGTGCCAGCAGCTTGACTAGCGCAGTCGGGGAGCTGTTTTTT
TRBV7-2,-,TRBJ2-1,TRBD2,CASSLGGTSGSHEQFF,TGTGCCAGCAGCTTAGGAGGGACTAGCGGGAGTCATGAGCAGTTCTTC